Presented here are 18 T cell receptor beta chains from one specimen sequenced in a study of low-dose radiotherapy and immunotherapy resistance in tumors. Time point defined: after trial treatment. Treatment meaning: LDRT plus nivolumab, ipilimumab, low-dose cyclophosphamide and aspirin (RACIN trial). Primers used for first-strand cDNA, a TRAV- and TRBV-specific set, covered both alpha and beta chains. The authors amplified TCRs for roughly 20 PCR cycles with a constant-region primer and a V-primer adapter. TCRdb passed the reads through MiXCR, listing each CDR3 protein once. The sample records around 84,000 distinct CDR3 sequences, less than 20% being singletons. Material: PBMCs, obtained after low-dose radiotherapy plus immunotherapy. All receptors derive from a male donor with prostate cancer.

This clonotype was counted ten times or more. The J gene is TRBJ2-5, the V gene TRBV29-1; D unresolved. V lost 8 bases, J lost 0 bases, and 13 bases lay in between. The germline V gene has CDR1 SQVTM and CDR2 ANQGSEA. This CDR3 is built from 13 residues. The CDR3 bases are TGCAGCCCCAACTCACAGAACCAAGAGACCCAGTACTTC. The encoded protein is CSPNSQNQETQYF.

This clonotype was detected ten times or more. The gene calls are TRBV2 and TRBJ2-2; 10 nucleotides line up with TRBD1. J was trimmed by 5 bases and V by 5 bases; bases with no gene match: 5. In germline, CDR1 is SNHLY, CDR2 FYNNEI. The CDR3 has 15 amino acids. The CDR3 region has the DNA TGTGCCAGCAGTCGACAGGGGGCAGGAACCGGGGAGCTGTTTTTT. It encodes CASSRQGAGTGELFF.

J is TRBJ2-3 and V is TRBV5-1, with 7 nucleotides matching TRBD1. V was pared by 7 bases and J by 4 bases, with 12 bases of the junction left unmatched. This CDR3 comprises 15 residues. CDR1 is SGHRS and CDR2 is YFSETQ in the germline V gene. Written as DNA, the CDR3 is TGCGCCAGCGCCATGGCCCAAGGGGGCGCAGATACGCAGTATTTT. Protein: CASAMAQGGADTQYF. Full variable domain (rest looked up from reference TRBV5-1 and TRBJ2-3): KAGVTQTPRYLIKTRGQQVTLSCSPISGHRSVSWYQQTPGQGLQFLFEYFSETQRNKGNFPGRFSGRQFSNSRSEMNVSTLELGDSALYLCASAMAQGGADTQYFGPGTRLTVL.

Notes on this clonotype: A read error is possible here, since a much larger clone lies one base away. The CDR3, as DNA: TGTGCCAACTCACCGGAAGATACGCAGTATTTT. Amino acids: CANSPEDTQYF. The J gene is TRBJ2-3, the V gene TRBV18; D remains unclear. Germline assignment: CDR1 KGHSH and CDR2 LQKENI. The CDR3 is 11 residues long.

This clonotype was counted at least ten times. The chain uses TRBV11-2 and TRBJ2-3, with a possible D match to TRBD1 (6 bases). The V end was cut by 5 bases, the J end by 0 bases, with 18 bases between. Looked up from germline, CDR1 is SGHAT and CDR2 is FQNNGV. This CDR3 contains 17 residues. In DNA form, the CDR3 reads TGTGCCAGCAGCCCATCCACCGGGACAACAAGCACAGATACGCAGTATTTT. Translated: CASSPSTGTTSTDTQYF.

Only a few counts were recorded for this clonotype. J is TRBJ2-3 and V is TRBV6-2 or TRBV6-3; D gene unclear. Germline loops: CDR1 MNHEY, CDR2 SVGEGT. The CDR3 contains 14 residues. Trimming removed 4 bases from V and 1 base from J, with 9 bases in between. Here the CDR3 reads CASSLRAGTDTQYF. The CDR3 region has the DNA TGTGCCAGCAGTTTACGGGCCGGCACAGATACGCAGTATTTT.

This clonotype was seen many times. The CDR3 region has the DNA TGTGCCAGCAGTTTGTCCGGGGGAACCTACGAGCAGTACTTC. Residues: CASSLSGGTYEQYF. This chain connects TRBV12-3 or TRBV12-4 to TRBJ2-7, with D maybe TRBD2 (6 bases). Trimming left V 3 bases short and J 2 bases short, with 11 bases between. The CDR3 loop spans 14 amino acids.

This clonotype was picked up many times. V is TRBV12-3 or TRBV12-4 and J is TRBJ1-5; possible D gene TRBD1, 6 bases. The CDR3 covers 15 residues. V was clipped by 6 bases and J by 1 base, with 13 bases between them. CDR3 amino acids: CASSYGQTSNQPQHF. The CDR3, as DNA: TGTGCCAGCAGCTATGGACAGACGAGCAATCAGCCCCAGCATTTT.

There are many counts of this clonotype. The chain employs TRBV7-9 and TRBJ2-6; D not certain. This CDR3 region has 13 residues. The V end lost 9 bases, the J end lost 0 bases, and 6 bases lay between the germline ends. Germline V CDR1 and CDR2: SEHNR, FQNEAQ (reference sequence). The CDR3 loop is CASESSGANVLTF. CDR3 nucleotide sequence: TGTGCCAGTGAGAGCTCTGGGGCCAACGTCCTGACTTTC. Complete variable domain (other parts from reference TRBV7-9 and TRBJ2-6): DTGVSQNPRHKITKRGQNVTFRCDPISEHNRLYWYRQTLGQGPEFLTYFQNEAQLEKSRLLSDRFSAERPKGSFSTLEIQRTEQGDSAMYLCASESSGANVLTFGAGSRLTVL.

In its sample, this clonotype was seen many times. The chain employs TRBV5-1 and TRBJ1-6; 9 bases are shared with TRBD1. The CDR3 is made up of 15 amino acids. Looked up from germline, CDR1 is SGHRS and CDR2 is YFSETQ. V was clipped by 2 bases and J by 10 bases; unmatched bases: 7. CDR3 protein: CASSFLGQGNSPLHF. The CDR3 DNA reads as TGCGCCAGCAGCTTTCTGGGACAGGGTAACTCACCCCTCCACTTT.

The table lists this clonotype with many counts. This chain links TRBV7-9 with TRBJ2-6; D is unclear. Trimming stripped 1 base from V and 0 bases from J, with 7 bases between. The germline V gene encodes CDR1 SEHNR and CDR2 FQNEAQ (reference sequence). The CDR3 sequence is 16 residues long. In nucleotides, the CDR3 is TGTGCCAGCAGCTTAGTATGGGGCTCTGGGGCCAACGTCCTGACTTTC. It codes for CASSLVWGSGANVLTF. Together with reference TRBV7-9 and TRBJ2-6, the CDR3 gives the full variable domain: DTGVSQNPRHKITKRGQNVTFRCDPISEHNRLYWYRQTLGQGPEFLTYFQNEAQLEKSRLLSDRFSAERPKGSFSTLEIQRTEQGDSAMYLCASSLVWGSGANVLTFGAGSRLTVL.

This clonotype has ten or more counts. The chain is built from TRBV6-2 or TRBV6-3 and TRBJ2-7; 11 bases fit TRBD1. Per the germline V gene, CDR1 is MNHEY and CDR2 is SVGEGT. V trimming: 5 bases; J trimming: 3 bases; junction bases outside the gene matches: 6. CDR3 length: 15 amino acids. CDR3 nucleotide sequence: TGTGCCAGCAGTGGCGGGACAGGGGGAATCTACGAGCAGTACTTC. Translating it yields CASSGGTGGIYEQYF.

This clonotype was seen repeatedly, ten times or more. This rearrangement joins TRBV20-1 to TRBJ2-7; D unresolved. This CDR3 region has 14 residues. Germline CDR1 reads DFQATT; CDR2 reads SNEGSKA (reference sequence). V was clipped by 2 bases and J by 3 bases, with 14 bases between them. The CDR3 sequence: CSARLLGSDYEQYF. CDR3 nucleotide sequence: TGCAGTGCTAGATTGTTGGGGTCTGACTACGAGCAGTACTTC.

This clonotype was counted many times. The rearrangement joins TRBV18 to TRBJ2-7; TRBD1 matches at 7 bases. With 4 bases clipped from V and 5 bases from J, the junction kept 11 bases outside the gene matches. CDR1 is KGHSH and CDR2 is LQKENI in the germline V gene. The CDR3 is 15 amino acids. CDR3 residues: CASSRETGRWDEQYF. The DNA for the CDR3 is TGTGCCAGCTCACGGGAGACAGGGAGATGGGACGAGCAGTACTTC.

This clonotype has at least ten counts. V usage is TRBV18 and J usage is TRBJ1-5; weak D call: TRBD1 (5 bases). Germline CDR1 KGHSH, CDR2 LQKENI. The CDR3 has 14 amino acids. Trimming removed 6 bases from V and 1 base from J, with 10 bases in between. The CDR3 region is CASSPGGSNQPQHF. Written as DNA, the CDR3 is TGTGCCAGCTCGCCCGGGGGAAGCAATCAGCCCCAGCATTTT. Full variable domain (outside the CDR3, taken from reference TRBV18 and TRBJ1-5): NAGVMQNPRHLVRRRGQEARLRCSPMKGHSHVYWYRQLPEEGLKFMVYLQKENIIDESGMPKERFSAEFPKEGPSILRIQQVVRGDSAAYFCASSPGGSNQPQHFGDGTRLSIL.

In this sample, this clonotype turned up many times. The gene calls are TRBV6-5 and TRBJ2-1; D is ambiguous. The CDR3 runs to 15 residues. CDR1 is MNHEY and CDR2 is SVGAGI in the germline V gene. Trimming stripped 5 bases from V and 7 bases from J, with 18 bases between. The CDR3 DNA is TGTGCCAGCAGTAGGCCCGGGTCCCACGGGAATGAGCAGTTCTTC. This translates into CASSRPGSHGNEQFF.

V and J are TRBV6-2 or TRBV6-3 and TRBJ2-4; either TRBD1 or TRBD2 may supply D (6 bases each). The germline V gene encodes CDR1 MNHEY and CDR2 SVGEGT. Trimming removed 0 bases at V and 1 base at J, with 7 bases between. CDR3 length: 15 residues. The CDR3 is CASSYSGGAKNIQYF. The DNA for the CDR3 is TGTGCCAGCAGTTACTCAGGGGGGGCCAAAAACATTCAGTACTTC.

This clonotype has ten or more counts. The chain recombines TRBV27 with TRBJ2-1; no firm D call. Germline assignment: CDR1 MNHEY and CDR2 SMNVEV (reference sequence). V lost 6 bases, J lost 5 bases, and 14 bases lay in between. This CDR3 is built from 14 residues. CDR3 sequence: CASRPGDLDNEQFF. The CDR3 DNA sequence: TGTGCCAGCAGGCCCGGCGACTTAGACAATGAGCAGTTCTTC.